The entry below describes one T cell receptor beta chain. The antigen it recognizes is unknown. One end of the junction fails to match germline, which may point to a read error. Via the germline V gene (reference sequence), CDR1 is SSHAT and CDR2 FNYEAQ. The CDR3 spans 15 residues, from the cysteine through the phenylalanine. Only CDR3 DNA is held: 45 bases, read in frame from base 1. The entry originates in a study of control samples from healthy donors and cancer patients (dated by TCRdb to 2020 to 2021). Receptor amplification or capture employed the immunoSEQ multiplex PCR assay. Here the immuneACCESS table is served through TCRdb, limited to in-frame sequences with V and J called. Missing clones are a known gap in these copies; in checked studies unresolved V genes cover under half, and the rest lacks a known reason. The sample table holds fewer than 200,000 clones. Roughly 2% of the sample is taken by the ten largest.

Specimen: blood. The chain is assembled from TRBV7-7 and TRBJ2-1; perhaps TRBD2 is the D gene, with 6 bases matching. This TCR was sampled from a woman aged 25-40 years in good health. The CDR3: CASSLGGNSYNEQFF. The nucleotide sequence reads TGTGCTAGCAGCCTCGGGGGAAACAGTTACAATGAGCAGTTCTTC.